This entry lists 10 T cell receptor beta chains sequenced from one sample in a study of shared clonotypes between healthy human individuals. Clones were read by immunoSEQ multiplex PCR, and TCRdb kept only the in-frame ones, dropping some. This sample has about 1 million clones, with about 76% found just once. The sample comprised memory CD4+ T cells sorted from blood. Regarding subset: CD45RA-negative fraction. These receptors came from a man aged 18 to 30 in good health.

The sample holds a few counts of this clone. The J gene is TRBJ2-1, the V gene TRBV7-9; 8 bases align to TRBD2. The CDR3 sequence is 14 residues long. The germline gives CDR1 SEHNR, CDR2 FQNEAQ (reference sequence). V was clipped by 4 bases and J by 9 bases; unmatched bases: 8. The DNA of the CDR3 is TGTGCCAGCAGCTCGATTAGCGGGATGGTTGAGCAGTTCTTC. It encodes CASSSISGMVEQFF.

The chain uses TRBV7-2 and TRBJ1-1; TRBD1 might be the D (6 bases). Germline values: CDR1 SGHTA, CDR2 FQGNSA. V was cut by 0 bases and J by 1 base, with 9 bases left in between. The CDR3 has 15 residues. The CDR3 DNA sequence: TGTGCCAGCAGCTTAGCGCTGGGGGCGAACACTGAAGCTTTCTTT. Encoded protein: CASSLALGANTEAFF. Complete variable domain (other parts from reference TRBV7-2 and TRBJ1-1): GAGVSQSPSNKVTEKGKDVELRCDPISGHTALYWYRQSLGQGLEFLIYFQGNSAPDKSGLPSDRFSAERTGGSVSTLTIQRTQQEDSAVYLCASSLALGANTEAFFGQGTRLTVV.

V and J are TRBV10-3 and TRBJ1-1; D is uncertain. The germline V gene has CDR1 ENHRY and CDR2 SYGVKD. The ends were cut back, 3 bases at V and 5 bases at J, with 13 bases in the middle. The CDR3 sequence is 14 residues long. CDR3 coding DNA: TGTGCCATCAGTGAATGGCTAACGGGGACTGAAGCTTTCTTT. Its translation: CAISEWLTGTEAFF.

This clone was detected only once. The chain employs TRBV6-1 and TRBJ1-2, with D perhaps TRBD1 (5 bases). CDR1 is MNHNS, CDR2 SASEGT, per germline. V was shortened by 2 bases and J by 4 bases, with 20 bases between the two germline ends. The CDR3 has 17 amino acids. The CDR3 nucleotides read TGTGCCAGCAGTGAAAACGGAGCGGCCAGGGCCGTCTATGGCTACACCTTC. Protein product: CASSENGAARAVYGYTF.

The chain is built from TRBV19 and TRBJ1-4, with a weak D call TRBD1 (6 bases). In germline, CDR1 is LNHDA, CDR2 SQIVND (reference sequence). CDR3 size: 16 residues. Trimming stripped 9 bases from V and 7 bases from J, with 24 bases between. CDR3 region: CASAAHVQGWSEKLFF. The CDR3 DNA reads as TGTGCCAGCGCCGCCCACGTACAGGGATGGTCTGAAAAACTGTTTTTT.

The CDR3 spells CASSAQENTEAFF. The CDR3, as DNA: TGTGCCAGCAGTGCGCAGGAGAACACTGAAGCTTTCTTT. The chain combines TRBV6-4 with TRBJ1-1; D is unclear. The V gene's germline CDR1 is MRHNA and CDR2 SNTAGT. With 4 bases removed from V and 1 base from J, the gap between germline ends came to 7 bases. CDR3 length: 13 residues.

V usage is TRBV2 and J usage is TRBJ1-4; 7 nucleotides agree with TRBD1. Germline lookup yields CDR1 SNHLY and CDR2 FYNNEI. The CDR3 covers 17 residues. V gave up 7 bases and J gave up 8 bases; unmatched junction bases: 19. CDR3: CASNDLDRRGGWEKLFF. The CDR3 nucleotides read TGTGCCAGCAATGATTTGGACAGGAGGGGAGGTTGGGAAAAACTGTTTTTT.

The rearrangement links TRBV15 to TRBJ2-7; D possibly corresponds to TRBD1 (5 bases). Trimming shortened V by 3 bases and J by 3 bases, and 18 bases separated the two germline ends. The length of the CDR3 is 16 residues. The V gene's germline CDR1 is LNHNV and CDR2 YYDKDF (reference sequence). The CDR3 region has the DNA TGTGCCACCAGCAGGGGCTTGGACACAACGGACTACGAGCAGTACTTC. Translation: CATSRGLDTTDYEQYF.

The chain combines TRBV6-6 with TRBJ1-5; no clear D gene. V was shortened by 0 bases and J by 1 base, with 7 bases between the two germline ends. Germline V gene data show CDR1 as MNHNY and CDR2 as SVGAGI (reference sequence). The CDR3 is 15 amino acids. CDR3 sequence: CASSYSIRSNQPQHF. DNA for the CDR3: TGTGCCAGCAGTTACTCGATACGGAGCAATCAGCCCCAGCATTTT.

This clone occurred a few times. The V and J genes are TRBV10-2 and TRBJ1-1, with 11 bases aligning to TRBD1. This CDR3 has 13 amino acids. Looked up from germline, CDR1 is WSHSY and CDR2 is SAAADI. V gave up 8 bases and J gave up 5 bases; unmatched junction bases: 4. CDR3 nucleotides: TGCGCCAGCCGGACAGGGGGCTGGACTGAAGCTTTCTTT. Protein product: CASRTGGWTEAFF.